This T cell receptor beta chain was found in a study of blood T cell repertoires in COVID-19. Study details: PBMCs, B-cell-depleted T cells, or T cells were the source of the cDNA or gDNA that made up the material.

TCRdb's copy holds only in-frame clones and misses some; the assay was immunoSEQ multiplex PCR. The profile covers a few hundred thousand clones, with nearly 90% appearing a single time and about 1.7% taken by the ten largest. Everyone who took part was about 18 to 90 years old, and they came from roughly 25 US areas. The recovered donors of Cohort 3 showed two negative PCRs, clearance, or symptom resolution. The sequenced sample consisted of PBMCs or T cells enriched from blood (not recorded which). The receptor was isolated from a woman aged 30 to 39 who had recovered from COVID-19.

As DNA, the CDR3 is TGTGCCAGCAGCCAAGCTTTTGGTAAGGGACTGCGGAACACTGAAGCTTTCTTT. This gives the protein CASSQAFGKGLRNTEAFF. The chain joins TRBV3-1 (or the pseudogene TRBV3-2) to TRBJ1-1; possible D gene TRBD1, 5 bases. The CDR3 is 18 amino acids. Germline CDR1 is LGHDT and CDR2 is YNNKEL (reference sequence). V lost 1 base to trimming and J lost 1 base, with 19 bases between them.